This T cell receptor beta chain is drawn from a study of blood T cells in healthy people across ages. A J-beta primer mix and a sample-barcoded 5' primer were used in a second PCR of about 7 to 12 cycles. TCRdb redid the calling of the 5' RACE reads with MiXCR, one entry per CDR3 protein. The table lists roughly 1.6 million distinct CDR3 sequences, approximately 32% of them singletons, with approximately 10% in the top ten. After removal of 6 bases from V and 7 bases from J, the junction contained 12 bases not matched to a gene. The CDR3 length is 16 residues. This clonotype was recorded once. The chain couples TRBV12-3 or TRBV12-4 to TRBJ2-3; 11 bases are a match to TRBD2. The sequenced sample was blood. The receptor comes from a woman in her thirties in good health. CDR3 coding DNA: TGTGCCAGCAGATACGGGACTAGCGGATCACGAAATACGCAGTATTTT. It yields the protein CASRYGTSGSRNTQYF.